The source of this TCR beta chain is a study of cytomegalovirus exposure and HLA in healthy donors (dated by TCRdb to the late 2010s). General notes on the study: According to an earlier analysis of 587 of the donors, about 190 million T cells yielded 95 million to 140 million unique TCR beta sequences and about 300 Gb of sequence data. In a later genetic analysis, genome-wide SNP genotypes for about three fifths of the roughly 670 donors were used, and that subset was treated as a discovery cohort. Donor age, sex, ethnicity and CMV serostatus were compiled together with the repertoire data. The study aimed to test whether signatures of past pathogen exposure could be identified by cataloging public T cell receptors. Among the roughly 390 genotyped donors, 75% to 90% belonged to the genetic ancestry cluster associated with self-reported Caucasian donors. Among some 410 genotyped donors of the cohort, an average of approximately 230,000 unique TCR beta nucleotide sequences were sequenced per donor, roughly 18% of them non-productive. Both class I and class II loci were covered by HLA typing, at four-digit resolution. An earlier analysis of a few hundred of the donors applied high-throughput TCR beta sequencing to assess whether each TCR beta V gene segment acted as functional or pseudogenic. Along with the roughly 670-subject first cohort, a separate validation cohort of over a hundred different subjects was used. To study patterns of TCR occurrence, a later analysis re-analyzed previously published TCR beta repertoires from 650 to 750 donors and added high-resolution HLA genotyping. The study profiled the T cell repertoires of more than 500 subjects by immunosequencing and related them to cytomegalovirus serostatus. The number of typed donors differed by locus: roughly 620-630 for A, B, C, DRB1 and DQB1; roughly 510 for DQA1; approximately 600 for DPA1; and 450 to 480 for DPB1. The later analysis used no new phenotypic data to find candidate immune exposures, relying instead on TCR beta sequences and their occurrence across donors. Several DR-DQ haplotypes were handled as single units for association and clustering because linkage in the cohort was strong. All discovery cohort repertoires had been generated using a single sequencing platform. The study combined high-throughput TCR immunosequencing, statistical association of individual TCRs with disease status, and machine learning to predict cytomegalovirus infection status. About 280 gigabases of sequencing data and 70 million to 95 million unique TCR sequences made up an early release that covered around 640 HLA-typed donors. Study-wide conclusions, independent of this receptor: A later analysis found that HLA-associated TCR beta chains were more clonally expanded and had lower generation probabilities than equally common non-associated chains. In a later analysis, most CMV-associated TCR beta chains were found to appear HLA-restricted, with HLA associations seemingly driven largely by CMV exposure. Only TCR beta chains were sequenced in this cohort, and the absence of alpha or paired-chain data limited detectable features. HLA typing was unavailable for some donors at each locus, so association tests used only the typed subset. The sequencing pipeline was judged likely to have produced a cluster of highly shared sequence variants as a technical artifact. A later analysis reported that several top co-occurrence clusters appeared linked to parvovirus B19, influenza, CMV and Epstein-Barr virus. Cytomegalovirus status was reported to be diagnosed by the classifier with high specificity and sensitivity in both the original and validation cohorts. A further reported finding was that TCR beta sequences accurately predicted the HLA-A and HLA-B alleles for most subjects in the first cohort. In an earlier analysis of a few hundred of the donors, most TCR beta V segments were observed in productive rearrangements about 90% or about 30% of the time, broadly matching IMGT annotations. In the study, 150 to 200 TCR beta chains were listed as associated with cytomegalovirus. Correlated functional status among segregating V segments might reflect linkage disequilibrium, but an unknown experimental factor could not be ruled out. Sequencing depth was assumed to be roughly uniform across donors in the presence/absence analyses, though that assumption may not hold. Because counts were too low, roughly 16 rarely observed V segments, including chromosome 9 orphons, were left out of the earlier analysis of 500 to 750 of the donors. At a false discovery rate of 0.05, a later analysis linked some 17,000 TCR beta sequences to specific HLA alleles. An association between a missense DCLRE1C variant and V-gene and J-gene trimming of TCR beta chains was found in a later genetic analysis and replicated in an independent cohort. Because the 87-base-pair reads could not distinguish some IMGT-functional V segments, including TRBV6-2 and TRBV6-3, those segments were excluded. It was suggested by the authors that the approach could potentially be generalized to other disease states and immunological phenotypes. Three of the identified cytomegalovirus-associated TCR beta chains were confirmed in vitro to be specific for cytomegalovirus antigens. When HLA alleles, especially DR and DQ, strongly co-occurred, TCR associations were difficult to assign to individual alleles. In a later analysis, the rate of TCR association differed among HLA loci, with DRB1 alleles having the most associated TCRs and HLA-C alleles having the fewest. Most TCR sequences were seen in very few donors, while some public TCRs were found in many individuals. Compared with the roughly 670-donor mean, donors in an Asian-associated ancestry cluster had fewer N-insertions in productive TCRs, according to a later genetic analysis. Immune exposure information for the cohort was limited to CMV serostatus.

Including the terminal cysteine and phenylalanine, the CDR3 comprises 13 residues. Only CDR3 DNA remains: 39 bases, in frame from the first base. CDR1 and CDR2, per the germline V gene, are SNHLY and FYNNEI. Between the V and J ends, shortened by 7 bases and 1 base respectively, the junction contains 8 bases. As concerns this clone: Which antigen it targets is not known. Within one base of it there is no much larger clone, and no base qualities were kept.

The cohort was made up of 650 to 700 healthy bone marrow donors. At the time of sampling, every cohort member was nominally healthy, though immune exposures that went unrecorded were likely present. The donor tested CMV seropositive, placing the donor among the 290 or so seropositive members of the cohort. Each donor provided a peripheral blood sample, and peripheral blood mononuclear cells were used for TCR beta sequencing. The Qiagen DNeasy Blood Extraction Kit was used to extract genomic DNA from the blood cell samples. Library generation was performed with the immunoSEQ multiplex PCR assay. The multiplex PCR relied on a mix of 60 forward primers for TCR Vbeta segments and 13 reverse primers for TCR Jbeta segments. Amplification of the CDR3 region of rearranged TCR beta genes was performed with a multiplex PCR assay on genomic DNA. Amplified TCR beta libraries were sequenced as 87-base-pair reads on the Illumina HiSeq System. The paper's data handling went like this. A later analysis counted tens of millions of unique TCR beta chains across the 700 or so repertoires, and around 9.9 million of these chains were shared by at least two donors. Raw reads were error-corrected and collapsed into unique sequences by a nearest-neighbor algorithm in which closely related sequences were merged to remove PCR and sequencing errors. V, D and J gene segments were assigned by aligning CDR3 sequences to IMGT reference sequences. For a sequence to be retained, a match of at least six nucleotides was required to both a V gene segment and a J gene segment. Rearrangements were classified as productive when the CDR3 lacked stop codons and remained in frame with V and J, and all other rearrangements were classified as non-productive. Following IMGT convention, CDR3 was defined as the stretch from the second conserved V-encoded cysteine to the conserved J-encoded phenylalanine. The earlier analysis of about 620 of the donors excluded sequences that lacked an unambiguous match to a single V gene segment. An earlier analysis of fewer than 750 of the donors called V segments functional above 56.7% productive rearrangements and segregating when the between-donor standard deviation exceeded 5%. To diagnose cytomegalovirus status from the catalog of TCR beta chain sequences, a statistical classification framework was built. In a later analysis, TCR nucleotide sequences were compared against IMGT/GENE-DB human TR gene sequences so that V and J genes could be assigned. In a later analysis, CDR3 sequences and most-parsimonious VDJ recombination scenarios were assigned using the TCRdist pipeline. In a later analysis, every TCR beta chain was defined by the combination of its CDR3 amino acid sequence and its V-gene family, and reads without a unique V-gene family were dropped. In a later analysis, 450 to 600 highly shared, low-generation-probability nucleotide sequences were removed to address suspected cross-contamination and a sequencing artifact. In a later analysis, a clonal expansion index was calculated for each public chain from normalized within-repertoire ranks of inferred template counts. A later analysis computed generation probabilities with a VDJ recombination model fitted to out-of-frame rearrangements, and checked the results against IGoR. In a later analysis, TCR-TCR, TCR-HLA and TCR-CMV co-occurrence was scored with hypergeometric tests, and a repertoire-size bias correction was applied to TCR pairs. To estimate false discovery rates, a later analysis permuted the HLA or CMV assignments 20 times. In a later analysis, co-occurring TCRs were grouped with DBSCAN, and TCRdist sequence similarity was added when clustering was performed within HLA-allele-positive subsets. Repertoires with fewer than 30,000 or more than 120,000 public chains were left out of co-occurrence clustering, as were about 5 repertoires with anomalous nucleotide sharing. TCRdb re-hosts the immuneACCESS table, in-frame sequences only. Its copies lack some clones; in the studies checked, an unresolved V gene accounts for under half of them, and the cause for the rest is not known. V and J calls and clone size are as listed in that table; D and trimming were resolved from the DNA. The sample records around 130,000 clones, 50% to 80% of which are singletons. Clones ranked in the top ten supply about 8.9% of the sample.

The source material was PBMCs. This receptor was taken from a woman aged 40 to 50 in good health and CMV-seropositive. The chain is made from TRBV2 and TRBJ2-1; TRBD2 is a possible D gene, resting on 5 matching bases. The sequenced DNA: TGTGCCAGCATTCGGGGATCCTACAATGAGCAGTTCTTC. Protein translation: CASIRGSYNEQFF.